The TCR beta chain described here comes from a study of CD8+ T cells in alopecia areata. Study details: Treated patients were given 5 to 10 mg oral tofacitinib twice daily. Once tofacitinib had been taken for 6 to 18 months, 6 months off drug followed.

A note on this clone: Its specificity is unknown.

Reverse transcription of extracted RNA yielded cDNA, which provided the sequencing template. The method was immunoSEQ multiplex PCR; TCRdb's version includes in-frame clones alone and lacks a portion of them. Here the sample spans 110,000 to 150,000 clones, roughly 64% being singletons. Study results and limitations: Relative to mice, TCR sharing across patients was less clear, a difference possibly HLA-related. Clonality was higher in lesional than normal scalp, especially in alopecia totalis/universalis.

Germline trimming cut 5 bases from V and 6 bases from J; bases unmatched to any gene: 9. Germline CDR1 is PRHDT and CDR2 is FYEKMQ (reference sequence). This CDR3 is built from 14 residues. The sample was CD4+ T cells sorted from blood, taken at week 0. The sequence was collected from a human donor with alopecia areata. The chain combines TRBV13 with TRBJ2-5; 7 bases fit TRBD2. The CDR3: CASSQRGTTKTQYF. CDR3 DNA: TGTGCCAGCAGCCAACGGGGGACTACGAAGACCCAGTACTTC.